These T cell receptor beta chains were read from a single sample in a study of blood T cell repertoires in COVID-19. Some clones are missing from TCRdb's copy, which holds only in-frame ones; the method was immunoSEQ multiplex PCR. Found here are roughly 160,000 clones, more than 70% of them singletons; the top ten hold roughly 18%. The sequencing sample was made of peripheral blood. Receptors were obtained from a woman aged 70 to 79 who had recovered from COVID-19. CDR3s include the opening cysteine and the closing phenylalanine or tryptophan. Each record gives: clone size, J gene, V gene, D gene, CDR3 length, CDR3 DNA, CDR3 protein. A D gene is named only where the DNA matches it firmly. Part of the rows lack a size; the others show once, few, many or a class for expanded clones.

-,TRBJ2-7,TRBV4-3,TRBD1,14,TGCGCCAGCAGCCCGGGACAGGGGTCAGGCGAGCAGTACTTC,CASSPGQGSGEQYF
-,TRBJ1-2,TRBV18,-,15,TGTGCCAGCTCACCACCGACAGGCGGGAACTATGGCTACACCTTC,CASSPPTGGNYGYTF
once,TRBJ2-4,TRBV10-1,TRBD1,16,TGCGCCAGCAGGACAGGGCCATTTAAAGCCAAAAACATTCAGTACTTC,CASRTGPFKAKNIQYF
-,TRBJ1-6,TRBV24-1,-,13,TGTGCCACCAGTGATTCCCCCGGGGGACCCCTCCACTTT,CATSDSPGGPLHF
-,TRBJ1-4,TRBV7-8,-,17,TGTGCCAGCAGCTTCCCTCTTGAAGAGGCAACTAATGAAAAACTGTTTTTT,CASSFPLEEATNEKLFF
-,TRBJ2-1,TRBV19,TRBD1,14,TGTGCCAGTAGTAGGGGGACAGCATACAATGAGCAGTTCTTC,CASSRGTAYNEQFF
-,TRBJ2-2,TRBV5-1,TRBD1,16,TGCGCCAGCAGCTTGGTGCCGGACAGGGCGTCTGGGGAGCTGTTTTTT,CASSLVPDRASGELFF
-,TRBJ2-7,TRBV25-1,-,14,TGTGCCAGCAGTGAATTGCAGGGTTGGTACGAGCAGTACTTC,CASSELQGWYEQYF
-,TRBJ2-1,TRBV27,-,18,TGTGCCAGCAGTTTATCCCGTGAGGAGGGGTCGTCCTACAATGAGCAGTTCTTC,CASSLSREEGSSYNEQFF
-,TRBJ1-1,TRBV28,TRBD1,14,TGTGCCAGCGCACCCTCCAGCAGGGGGCATGTGGTTTTCTTT,CASAPSSRGHVVFF
-,TRBJ1-3,TRBV30,-,16,TGTGCCTGGAGTGAAGGGGGTTCGTGGTCTGGAAACACCATATATTTT,CAWSEGGSWSGNTIYF
-,TRBJ2-1,TRBV19,-,16,TGTGCCAGTAGTGCAAATCAGGGCGCTACCTACAATGAGCAGTTCTTC,CASSANQGATYNEQFF
-,TRBJ2-3,TRBV12-3/TRBV12-4,-,12,TGTGCCAGCAGGCCAGACACAGATACGCAGTATTTT,CASRPDTDTQYF
-,TRBJ2-3,TRBV28,TRBD1,13,TGTGCCAGCACGACAGGGCGCACAGATACGCAGTATTTT,CASTTGRTDTQYF
-,TRBJ1-2,TRBV9,TRBD1,17,TGTGCCAGCAGCCCCCGGCGGGTGGAGGGGGCCGACTATGGCTACACCTTC,CASSPRRVEGADYGYTF
-,TRBJ2-7,TRBV18,-,14,TGTGCCAGCTCACCGACTAGTGGACGGAGCGAGCAGTACTTC,CASSPTSGRSEQYF
-,TRBJ2-2,TRBV7-2,TRBD2,18,TGTGCCAGCAGCTTAACCGGGACTAGCGGGGGTCGGACCGGGGAGCTGTTTTTT,CASSLTGTSGGRTGELFF
-,TRBJ2-1,TRBV3-1/TRBV3-2,-,21,TGTGCCAGCAGCCAACGAGCCCCCGGGCAGGGCGCCCCCTCCTCCTACAATGAGCAGTTCTTC,CASSQRAPGQGAPSSYNEQFF
-,TRBJ1-2,TRBV3-1/TRBV3-2,-,12,TGTGCCAGCGGACTTCTGGAGGGAGGCTACACCTTC,CASGLLEGGYTF
-,TRBJ1-4,TRBV6-6,-,15,TGTGCCAGCAGTTACCGGGGGGTGTTAAATGAAAAACTGTTTTTT,CASSYRGVLNEKLFF
-,TRBJ1-6,TRBV28,TRBD1,17,TGTGCCAGCAGTTTACGTGTCAGGGGGACCTATAATTCACCCCTCCACTTT,CASSLRVRGTYNSPLHF
-,TRBJ2-4,TRBV28,-,16,TGTGCCAGCAGTTCCTACGGGAGTGTTGGCAAAAACATTCAGTACTTC,CASSSYGSVGKNIQYF
-,TRBJ2-7,TRBV15,TRBD1,15,TGTGCCACCAGCCCCCACGGGGGACAGGGTTACGAGCAGTACTTC,CATSPHGGQGYEQYF
-,TRBJ2-7,TRBV6-6,-,12,TGTGCCAGCGGCCTGCGGAGCTACGAGCAGTACTTC,CASGLRSYEQYF
-,TRBJ2-6,TRBV6-2/TRBV6-3,-,17,TGTGCCAGCAGTTACCAGGGGAGTGGCTCTGGGGCCAACGTCCTGACTTTC,CASSYQGSGSGANVLTF
-,TRBJ2-2,TRBV3-1/TRBV3-2,-,15,TGTGCCAGCAGCCGCCGGGAAAAGGAGGCCGGGGAGCTGTTTTTT,CASSRREKEAGELFF
-,TRBJ2-1,TRBV30,TRBD2,16,TGTGCCTGGAGTGTTCGGATAGCGGGGCCCTACAATGAGCAGTTCTTC,CAWSVRIAGPYNEQFF
-,TRBJ2-3,TRBV5-1,TRBD2,18,TGCGCCAGCAGCCTGGCGGGACTAGCGGGGGACACGGGGAATACGCAGTATTTT,CASSLAGLAGDTGNTQYF
-,TRBJ2-1,TRBV19,TRBD2,14,TGTGCCAGTAGTCCCCCGGGGGGCTACAATGAGCAGTTCTTC,CASSPPGGYNEQFF
-,TRBJ1-4,TRBV7-2,-,15,TGTGCCAGCAGCCCCCGACGGGAGGGGAGTGAAAAACTGTTTTTT,CASSPRREGSEKLFF
few,TRBJ1-2,TRBV2,TRBD1,13,TGTGCCAGCAGGGCCGGGACAGGGGGCGGCTACACCTTC,CASRAGTGGGYTF
-,TRBJ2-7,TRBV5-1,-,15,TGCGCCAGCAGCTCCCCCCTGGGGAGCTCCTACGAGCAGTACTTC,CASSSPLGSSYEQYF
-,TRBJ1-2,TRBV11-2,-,12,TGTGCCAGCAGCTTAGGTGGGCCGGTCTACACCTTC,CASSLGGPVYTF
many,TRBJ2-3,TRBV7-9,TRBD1,15,TGTGCCAGCAGCTCGCGGGACAGGGTAGGGCATACGCAGTATTTT,CASSSRDRVGHTQYF
-,TRBJ1-1,TRBV18,-,16,TGTGCCAGCTCACCAAGGGGGGGGCGAGGGAACACTGAAGCTTTCTTT,CASSPRGGRGNTEAFF
once,TRBJ2-7,TRBV27,TRBD1,16,TGTGCCAGCAGTCCCCCCTCGTACAGGGGGCACTACGAGCAGTACTTC,CASSPPSYRGHYEQYF